This TCR beta chain was identified during a study of PD-1 blockade in classical Hodgkin lymphoma. Study results and caveats: The origin of the repertoire differences remains undefined, with disease activity or prior therapy as possible causes.

Time point described: cycle 4 day 1 (C4D1), after less than 7 weeks of nivolumab. Every patient was affected by relapse after autologous stem cell transplantation, while exposure to brentuximab vedotin was not uniform. This CDR3 spans 14 amino acids. Trimming took off 2 bases at V and 11 bases at J, with 13 bases between the two ends. Germline V CDR1 and CDR2: LNHDA, SQIVND (reference sequence). Here immunoSEQ multiplex PCR was the method, and the copy in TCRdb shows in-frame clones only, minus some. The data contain some 48,000 clones, 80% of them seen just once; the ten biggest clones take up around 20%. A note on this clone: Its specificity is unknown.

The sequence was collected from a human donor with classical Hodgkin lymphoma. The genes are TRBV19 and TRBJ1-6; possible D gene TRBD1, 5 bases. The source material was peripheral blood mononuclear cells (PBMCs), sampled before the fourth cycle of nivolumab. CDR3 sequence: CASSITGVSAPLHF. The CDR3 DNA is TGTGCCAGTAGTATAACGGGGGTTAGCGCACCCCTCCACTTT.